The 27 T cell receptor beta chains given below trace back to one sample, sequenced in a study of blood T cell repertoires in COVID-19. Some clones are missing from TCRdb's copy, which holds only in-frame ones; the method was immunoSEQ multiplex PCR. Among tens of thousands of clones listed, 82% were seen once. Input material: peripheral blood. These receptors were obtained from a woman of 80 years or more with acute or convalescent COVID-19.

Concerning this clone: One end of the junction varies from germline; a read error may be responsible. The chain recombines TRBV23-1 with TRBJ1-1; no reliable D call. TRBV23-1 falls under the ORF class, with uncertain function. The CDR3 runs 11 residues. CDR3 region: CASSQFTHPSF. CDR3 DNA sequence: TGCGCCAGCAGTCAATTCACACACCCTTCCTTT.

This CDR3 reads CASSSRQGARGNTIYF. CDR3 bases: TGTGCCAGCAGCTCACGTCAGGGGGCGAGGGGAAACACCATATATTTT. J is TRBJ1-3 and V is TRBV3-1 (or the pseudogene TRBV3-2); TRBD1 aligns across 8 bases. The CDR3 extends over 16 amino acids. The J segment lost 4 bases and the V segment lost 5 bases, leaving 10 bases of the junction unmatched. The germline V gene encodes CDR1 LGHDT and CDR2 YNNKEL (reference sequence).

The V gene is TRBV9, the J gene TRBJ2-3; D unresolved. Per germline, CDR1 SGDLS and CDR2 YYNGEE. The CDR3 has 15 amino acids. Between the trimmed V and J ends, which lost 0 bases and 0 bases, there was a span of 8 bases. CDR3 loop: CASSVAATSTDTQYF. The CDR3 coding sequence is TGTGCCAGCAGCGTAGCGGCGACTAGCACAGATACGCAGTATTTT.

This rearrangement joins TRBV10-3 to TRBJ2-3; TRBD2 is a possible D gene (6 bases). From germline, CDR1 is ENHRY and CDR2 SYGVKD. Trimming removed 7 bases from V and 3 bases from J, with 11 bases in between. The CDR3 spans 13 residues. CDR3: CAINNGSTDTQYF. DNA for the CDR3: TGTGCCATCAATAACGGGAGTACAGATACGCAGTATTTT.

This sequence joins TRBV10-3 and TRBJ2-5; 10 positions match TRBD2. Per germline, CDR1 ENHRY and CDR2 SYGVKD. The trim removed 6 bases at V and 5 bases at J, leaving 3 bases unmatched. The CDR3 contains 13 residues. CDR3 protein: CAIRAGGQETQYF. CDR3 coding DNA: TGTGCCATCAGAGCGGGGGGGCAGGAGACCCAGTACTTC.

The genes are TRBV2 and TRBJ1-1, with D maybe TRBD1 (5 bases). This CDR3 is built from 12 residues. From germline, CDR1 is SNHLY and CDR2 FYNNEI. Trimming shortened V by 5 bases and J by 11 bases, and 15 bases separated the two germline ends. Here the CDR3 reads CASSYDTGWAFF. DNA of the CDR3: TGTGCCAGCAGTTACGACACAGGATGGGCTTTCTTT.

For this clone: Other DNA sequences from this sample encode an identical CDR3 as well. The V call is TRBV19, the J call TRBJ2-2, with 8 bases identical to TRBD1. The CDR3 extends over 15 amino acids. With 3 bases clipped from V and 1 base from J, the junction kept 1 base outside the gene matches. Germline lookup yields CDR1 LNHDA and CDR2 SQIVND (reference sequence). The CDR3 protein is CASSIGQGNTGELFF. CDR3 in DNA: TGTGCCAGTAGTATCGGACAGGGGAACACCGGGGAGCTGTTTTTT. The entire variable domain, with the rest obtained from reference TRBV19 and TRBJ2-2, is as follows: DGGITQSPKYLFRKEGQNVTLSCEQNLNHDAMYWYRQDPGQGLRLIYYSQIVNDFQKGDIAEGYSVSREKKESFPLTVTSAQKNPTAFYLCASSIGQGNTGELFFGEGSRLTVL.

The chain is built from TRBV18 and TRBJ1-2, with TRBD1 identical over 9 bases. The junction had 6 bases not matched to a gene; V was cut back by 3 bases and J by 4 bases. The length of the CDR3 is 15 residues. The germline V gene has CDR1 KGHSH and CDR2 LQKENI. DNA for the CDR3: TGTGCCAGCTCACCGGACAGGGGAGAAGGCTATGGCTACACCTTC. Residues: CASSPDRGEGYGYTF.

CDR3: CASSSGVTEKLFF. The CDR3 DNA reads TGCGCCAGCAGTTCAGGGGTGACTGAAAAACTGTTTTTT. The V call is TRBV5-1, the J call TRBJ1-4; D might be TRBD1 (6 bases). Germline assignment: CDR1 SGHRS and CDR2 YFSETQ. The CDR3 runs to 13 residues. V was trimmed by 5 bases and J by 7 bases, leaving 12 bases between them.

V is TRBV25-1 and J is TRBJ1-4; D gene unclear. V dropped 9 bases and J dropped 6 bases, with 14 bases sitting between them. This CDR3 has 13 residues. The germline CDR1 and CDR2 sequences are MGHDK and SYGVNS. CDR3 loop: CASSHPVDEKLFF. CDR3 nucleotides: TGTGCCAGTTCACATCCTGTTGATGAAAAACTGTTTTTT.

This rearrangement joins TRBV28 to TRBJ2-5; 7 bases map to TRBD1. CDR1 is MDHEN and CDR2 is SYDVKM in the germline V gene. CDR3 length equals 15 residues. The V gene end was trimmed by 4 bases and the J gene end by 1 base; junction bases not matched to a gene: 6. The CDR3 sequence: CASSSEAGGQETQYF. The CDR3 bases are TGTGCCAGCAGTTCGGAGGCAGGGGGCCAAGAGACCCAGTACTTC.

V gene TRBV19 combines with J gene TRBJ1-5; TRBD1 agrees at 9 bases. The CDR3 spans 18 residues. Germline assignment: CDR1 LNHDA and CDR2 SQIVND (reference sequence). Trimming took 7 bases from V and 4 from J; bases not matched to a gene: 17. CDR3: CASKPGQGGYGANQPQHF. For the CDR3, the DNA is TGTGCCAGTAAGCCGGGACAGGGAGGCTACGGGGCTAATCAGCCCCAGCATTTT.

The chain combines TRBV3-1 (or the pseudogene TRBV3-2) with TRBJ1-4; TRBD1 is a possible D gene (6 bases). The ends were cut back, 2 bases at V and 8 bases at J, with 9 bases in the middle. CDR1 is LGHDT and CDR2 is YNNKEL in the germline V gene (reference sequence). This CDR3 has 13 amino acids. The CDR3 bases are TGTGCCAGCAGCCAATTTAGGGGGGAAAAACTGTTTTTT. Its protein product is CASSQFRGEKLFF.

The V call is TRBV19, the J call TRBJ1-2, with D possibly TRBD1 on 5 matching bases. Trimming cost V 10 bases and J 5 bases, with 17 bases left between them. Per the germline V gene, CDR1 is LNHDA and CDR2 is SQIVND (reference sequence). There are 13 residues in the CDR3. The CDR3 spells CATRSGLQYGYTF. DNA of the CDR3: TGTGCCACAAGGTCGGGACTGCAATATGGCTACACCTTC.

The chain employs TRBV18 and TRBJ1-1; D might be TRBD1 (5 bases). The V end was cut by 5 bases, the J end by 1 base, with 17 bases between. This CDR3 is 16 amino acids long. Germline assignment: CDR1 KGHSH and CDR2 LQKENI. The CDR3 spells CASSTRAVGSNTEAFF. CDR3 nucleotide sequence: TGTGCCAGCTCAACCAGGGCGGTGGGGTCGAACACTGAAGCTTTCTTT.

This clone was found once. J is TRBJ2-2 and V is TRBV10-3; 12 bases are a match to TRBD1. The germline CDR1 and CDR2 sequences are ENHRY and SYGVKD. J was trimmed by 4 bases and V by 4 bases; bases with no gene match: 4. The CDR3 is made up of 16 amino acids. This chain's CDR3 is CAISGGQGALTGELFF. In DNA form, the CDR3 reads TGTGCCATCAGTGGGGGACAGGGGGCCCTCACCGGGGAGCTGTTTTTT.

This chain uses TRBV2 with TRBJ1-5, with 9 positions matching TRBD1. V shed 11 bases and J 4 bases; nucleotides not matched to a gene: 3. CDR3 length: 12 residues. The germline gives CDR1 SNHLY, CDR2 FYNNEI. CDR3 coding DNA: TGTGCCGGGGGACAGGGAAATCAGCCCCAGCATTTT. It encodes CAGGQGNQPQHF.

The CDR3 spells CASRRQGGGHQPQHF. As DNA, the CDR3 is TGTGCCAGCAGACGACAGGGAGGTGGTCATCAGCCCCAGCATTTT. The genes are TRBV6-5 and TRBJ1-5, with TRBD1 matching 7 bases. Germline CDR1 MNHEY, CDR2 SVGAGI. The CDR3 consists of 15 residues. Trimming cost V 6 bases and J 5 bases; bases outside gene matches: 10.

This CDR3 reads CASSEVGRGTEAFF. The CDR3 bases are TGCGCCAGCAGTGAGGTGGGGCGCGGCACTGAAGCTTTCTTT. The gene calls are TRBV10-2 and TRBJ1-1; TRBD1 is a possible D gene (5 bases). The CDR3 contains 14 residues. The V gene's germline CDR1 is WSHSY and CDR2 SAAADI. V gave up 2 bases and J gave up 4 bases, with 11 bases separating them.

The rearrangement links TRBV28 to TRBJ1-2, with a weak D call TRBD1 (5 bases). CDR1 and CDR2 from the germline V gene are MDHEN and SYDVKM. This CDR3 is 13 amino acids long. V gave up 7 bases and J gave up 9 bases, with 18 bases separating them. CDR3 loop: CASTRIGASSYTF. The CDR3, as DNA: TGTGCCAGCACTCGAATTGGGGCTTCCAGCTACACCTTC.

To note about this clone: The same CDR3 can be traced to other DNA sequences in this sample. J is TRBJ2-1 and V is TRBV5-5; 9 bases map to TRBD2. The germline gives CDR1 SGHKS, CDR2 YYEKEE (reference sequence). Trimming took 2 bases from V and 7 from J; bases not matched to a gene: 7. This CDR3 is 15 amino acids long. As DNA, the CDR3 is TGTGCCAGCAGCTTTAGCGGGAGTAGTGGAAATGAGCAGTTCTTC. It encodes CASSFSGSSGNEQFF.

V is TRBV5-1 and J is TRBJ2-6; D is perhaps TRBD1 (6 bases). Per the germline V gene, CDR1 is SGHRS and CDR2 is YFSETQ. This CDR3 comprises 16 residues. V was cut by 9 bases and J by 13 bases, with 29 bases left in between. CDR3: CAKGGLRDTAIWVLTF. CDR3 in DNA: TGCGCCAAAGGAGGACTCCGGGACACCGCAATCTGGGTCCTGACTTTC.

This clone was observed a handful of times. V is TRBV5-4 and J is TRBJ1-2; 9 bases fit TRBD1. Trimming removed 2 bases from V and 2 bases from J; junction bases left unmatched: 4. This CDR3 is built from 15 residues. CDR1 is SGHNT and CDR2 is YYREEE in the germline V gene (reference sequence). CDR3 residues: CASSFVTGGNYGYTF. In DNA form, the CDR3 reads TGTGCCAGCAGCTTCGTAACAGGGGGCAACTATGGCTACACCTTC.

V gene TRBV18 combines with J gene TRBJ1-1, with 7 bases matching TRBD1. The ends lost 8 bases at V and 1 base at J; junction bases unmatched: 4. This CDR3 spans 13 amino acids. Germline V lookup: CDR1 KGHSH, CDR2 LQKENI. CDR3 in DNA: TGTGCCAGCAGGGGACAGCAGAACACTGAAGCTTTCTTT. Translated: CASRGQQNTEAFF.

The chain joins TRBV29-1 to TRBJ2-3, with 9 positions matching TRBD1. CDR3 length equals 13 residues. J gave up 3 bases and V 7 bases, and 5 bases lay outside the gene matches. CDR1 is SQVTM and CDR2 is ANQGSEA in the germline V gene. CDR3 DNA: TGCAGCGCCGGACAGGGGCAGACAGATACGCAGTATTTT. Amino acids: CSAGQGQTDTQYF.

This sequence joins TRBV21-1 and TRBJ1-1; no check of the table's D call, TRBD1, against the DNA was made. TRBV21-1 is flagged as a pseudogene. The length of the CDR3 is 14 residues. The CDR3 DNA reads as TGTGCCAGCAGCAGGGGACCCAGGGGGGATGAAGCTTTCTTT. Protein sequence: CASSRGPRGDEAFF.

This chain connects TRBV3-1 (or the pseudogene TRBV3-2) to TRBJ1-2; 9 bases map to TRBD1. J gave up 6 bases and V 2 bases, and 7 bases lay outside the gene matches. Germline V gene data show CDR1 as LGHDT and CDR2 as YNNKEL (reference sequence). The CDR3 consists of 15 residues. The CDR3 DNA follows: TGTGCCAGCAGCCAAAGGGACAGGGAGGGGAATGGCTACACCTTC. Its protein is CASSQRDREGNGYTF.